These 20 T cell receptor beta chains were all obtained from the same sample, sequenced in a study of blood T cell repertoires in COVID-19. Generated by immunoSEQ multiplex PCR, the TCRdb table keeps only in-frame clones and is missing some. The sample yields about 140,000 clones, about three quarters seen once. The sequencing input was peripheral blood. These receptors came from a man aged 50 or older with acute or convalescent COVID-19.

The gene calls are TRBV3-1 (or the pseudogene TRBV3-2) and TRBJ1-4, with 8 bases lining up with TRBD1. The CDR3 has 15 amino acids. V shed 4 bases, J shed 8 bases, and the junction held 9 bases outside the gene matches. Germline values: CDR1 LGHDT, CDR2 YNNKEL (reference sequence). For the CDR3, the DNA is TGTGCCAGCAGCCGAATCAGGGGGCACGGGGAAAAACTGTTTTTT. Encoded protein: CASSRIRGHGEKLFF.

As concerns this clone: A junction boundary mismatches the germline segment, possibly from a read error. The CDR3 spells CASSLEAGGRRDTQYF. The CDR3 DNA sequence: TGTGCCAGCAGTTTAGAGGCGGGGGGGCGTAGAGATACGCAGTATTTT. This chain connects TRBV7-8 to TRBJ2-3; 9 bases align to TRBD2. The CDR3 is 16 amino acids. Germline V lookup: CDR1 SGHVS, CDR2 FQNEAQ.

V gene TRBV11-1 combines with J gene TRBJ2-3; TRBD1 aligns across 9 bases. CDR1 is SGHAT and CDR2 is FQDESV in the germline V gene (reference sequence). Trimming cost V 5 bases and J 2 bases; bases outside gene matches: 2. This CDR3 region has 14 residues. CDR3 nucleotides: TGTGCCAGCAGCGGGGACAGGGACACAGATACGCAGTATTTT. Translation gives CASSGDRDTDTQYF.

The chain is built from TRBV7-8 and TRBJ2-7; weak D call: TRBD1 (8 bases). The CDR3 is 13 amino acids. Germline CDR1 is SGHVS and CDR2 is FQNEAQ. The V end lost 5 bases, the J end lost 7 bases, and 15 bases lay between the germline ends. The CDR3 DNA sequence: TGTGCCAGCAGCAAGTCACAGGGGGGGGAGCAGTACGTC. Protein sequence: CASSKSQGGEQYV.

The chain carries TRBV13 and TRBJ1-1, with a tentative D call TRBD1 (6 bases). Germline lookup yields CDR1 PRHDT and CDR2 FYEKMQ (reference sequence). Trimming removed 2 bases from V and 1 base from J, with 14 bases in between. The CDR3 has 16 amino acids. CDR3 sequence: CASSLYGGRTNTEAFF. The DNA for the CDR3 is TGTGCCAGCAGCTTATACGGGGGGCGGACGAACACTGAAGCTTTCTTT.

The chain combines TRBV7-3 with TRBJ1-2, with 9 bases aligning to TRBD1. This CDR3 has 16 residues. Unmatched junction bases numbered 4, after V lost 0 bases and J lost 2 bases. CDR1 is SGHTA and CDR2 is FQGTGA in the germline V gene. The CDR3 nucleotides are TGTGCCAGCAGCTTAACGGGGACAGGGAGAAACTATGGCTACACCTTC. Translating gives CASSLTGTGRNYGYTF.

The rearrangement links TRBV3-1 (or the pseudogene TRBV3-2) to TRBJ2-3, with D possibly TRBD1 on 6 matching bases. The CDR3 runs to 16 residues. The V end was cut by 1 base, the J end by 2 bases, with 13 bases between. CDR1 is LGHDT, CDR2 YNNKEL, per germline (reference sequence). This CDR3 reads CASSQVVAGDTDTQYF. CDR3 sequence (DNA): TGTGCCAGCAGCCAAGTAGTCGCAGGGGACACAGATACGCAGTATTTT.

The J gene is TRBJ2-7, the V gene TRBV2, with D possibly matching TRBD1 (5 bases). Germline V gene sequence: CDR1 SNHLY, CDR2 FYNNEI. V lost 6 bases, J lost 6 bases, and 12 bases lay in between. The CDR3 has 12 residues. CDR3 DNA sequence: TGTGCCAGCAGCAAGACAGAGATCGAGCAGTACTTC. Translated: CASSKTEIEQYF. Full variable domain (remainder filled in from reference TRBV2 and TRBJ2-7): EPEVTQTPSHQVTQMGQEVILRCVPISNHLYFYWYRQILGQKVEFLVSFYNNEISEKSEIFDDQFSVERPDGSNFTLKIRSTKLEDSAMYFCASSKTEIEQYFGPGTRLTVT.

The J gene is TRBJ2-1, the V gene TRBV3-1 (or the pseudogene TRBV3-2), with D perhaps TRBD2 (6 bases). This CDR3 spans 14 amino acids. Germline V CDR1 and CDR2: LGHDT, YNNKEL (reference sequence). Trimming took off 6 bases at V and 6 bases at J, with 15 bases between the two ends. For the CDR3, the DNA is TGTGCCAGCAGGTCCAGCCGGGGGACCAATGAGCAGTTCTTC. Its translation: CASRSSRGTNEQFF.

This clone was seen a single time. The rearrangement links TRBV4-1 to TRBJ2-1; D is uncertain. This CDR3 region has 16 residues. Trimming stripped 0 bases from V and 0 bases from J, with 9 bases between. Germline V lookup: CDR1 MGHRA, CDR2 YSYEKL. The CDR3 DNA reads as TGCGCCAGCAGCCAAGAAAGAGGCAGCTCCTACAATGAGCAGTTCTTC. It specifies CASSQERGSSYNEQFF.

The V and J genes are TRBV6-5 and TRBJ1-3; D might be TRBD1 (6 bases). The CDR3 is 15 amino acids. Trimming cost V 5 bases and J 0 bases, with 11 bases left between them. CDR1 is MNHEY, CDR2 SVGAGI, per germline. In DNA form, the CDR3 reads TGTGCCAGCAGTCCCTCAGGGGCCTCTGGAAACACCATATATTTT. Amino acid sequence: CASSPSGASGNTIYF.

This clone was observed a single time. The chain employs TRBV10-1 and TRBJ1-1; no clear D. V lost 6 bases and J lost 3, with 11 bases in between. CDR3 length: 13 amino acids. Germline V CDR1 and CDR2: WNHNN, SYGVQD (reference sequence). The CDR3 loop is CASSWRVDTEAFF. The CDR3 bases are TGCGCCAGCAGCTGGAGGGTTGACACTGAAGCTTTCTTT.

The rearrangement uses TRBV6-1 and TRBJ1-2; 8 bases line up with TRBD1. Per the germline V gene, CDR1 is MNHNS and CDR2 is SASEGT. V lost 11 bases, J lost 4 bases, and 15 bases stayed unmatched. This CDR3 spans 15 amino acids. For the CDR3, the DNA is TGTGCCTCAGCCACCCCAGGGGGCCCCTTCTATGGCTACACCTTC. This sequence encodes CASATPGGPFYGYTF.

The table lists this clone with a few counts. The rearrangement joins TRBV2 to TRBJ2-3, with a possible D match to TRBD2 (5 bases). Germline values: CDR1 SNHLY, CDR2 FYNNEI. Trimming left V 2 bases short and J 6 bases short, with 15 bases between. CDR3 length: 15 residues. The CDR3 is CASSEHGRGQDTQYF. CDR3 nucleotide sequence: TGTGCCAGCAGTGAACACGGCCGAGGGCAGGATACGCAGTATTTT. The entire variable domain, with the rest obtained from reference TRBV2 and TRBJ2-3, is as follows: EPEVTQTPSHQVTQMGQEVILRCVPISNHLYFYWYRQILGQKVEFLVSFYNNEISEKSEIFDDQFSVERPDGSNFTLKIRSTKLEDSAMYFCASSEHGRGQDTQYFGPGTRLTVL.

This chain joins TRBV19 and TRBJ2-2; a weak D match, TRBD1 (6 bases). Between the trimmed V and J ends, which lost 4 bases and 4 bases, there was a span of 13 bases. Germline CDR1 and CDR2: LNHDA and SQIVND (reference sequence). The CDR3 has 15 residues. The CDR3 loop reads CASSNGQGSTGELFF. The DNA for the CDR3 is TGTGCCAGTAGTAATGGGCAGGGGAGCACCGGGGAGCTGTTTTTT. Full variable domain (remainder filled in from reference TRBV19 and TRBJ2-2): DGGITQSPKYLFRKEGQNVTLSCEQNLNHDAMYWYRQDPGQGLRLIYYSQIVNDFQKGDIAEGYSVSREKKESFPLTVTSAQKNPTAFYLCASSNGQGSTGELFFGEGSRLTVL.

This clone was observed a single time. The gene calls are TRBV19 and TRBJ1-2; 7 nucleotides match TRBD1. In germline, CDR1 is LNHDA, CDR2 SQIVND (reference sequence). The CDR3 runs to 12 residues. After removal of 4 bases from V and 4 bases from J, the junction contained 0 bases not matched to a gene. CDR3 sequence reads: CASSTGGYGYTF. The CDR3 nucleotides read TGTGCCAGTAGTACAGGGGGCTATGGCTACACCTTC.

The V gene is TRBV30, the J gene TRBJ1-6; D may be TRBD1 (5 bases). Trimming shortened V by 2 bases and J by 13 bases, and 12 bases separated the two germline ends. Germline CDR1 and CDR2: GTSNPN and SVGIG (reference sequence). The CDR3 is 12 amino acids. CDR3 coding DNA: TGTGCCTGGAGTACCACTCAGGGTCCCCTCCACTTT. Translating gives CAWSTTQGPLHF.

This CDR3 is CASNAGQAPYDEQFF. DNA for the CDR3: TGTGCCAGCAACGCCGGACAGGCGCCTTACGATGAGCAGTTCTTC. The gene calls are TRBV6-5 and TRBJ2-1; 7 bases are shared with TRBD1. Unmatched junction bases numbered 14, after V lost 7 bases and J lost 8 bases. CDR3 size: 15 residues. Germline CDR1 and CDR2: MNHEY and SVGAGI.

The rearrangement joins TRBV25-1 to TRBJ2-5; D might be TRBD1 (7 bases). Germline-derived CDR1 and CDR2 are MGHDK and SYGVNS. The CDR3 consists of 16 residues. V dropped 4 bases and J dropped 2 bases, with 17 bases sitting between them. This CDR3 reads CASSAAETGRQETQYF. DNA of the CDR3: TGTGCCAGCAGTGCTGCCGAGACAGGGAGGCAAGAGACCCAGTACTTC.

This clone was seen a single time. CDR3 bases: TGTGCCAGTAGTTCGGGACTAGTGACAGATACGCAGTATTTT. Its protein is CASSSGLVTDTQYF. The V gene is TRBV19, the J gene TRBJ2-3; 8 bases are a match to TRBD2. The J segment lost 3 bases and the V segment lost 5 bases, leaving 4 bases of the junction unmatched. Germline V CDR1 and CDR2: LNHDA, SQIVND (reference sequence). This CDR3 comprises 14 residues.